One TCR beta chain is described in this entry. Its antigen is unknown. No per-base quality is available; no much larger clone lies one base away. Trimming removed 7 bases from V and 3 bases from J; the gene matches leave 3 bases unexplained. The CDR3 measures 13 amino acids from cysteine to phenylalanine. Only the CDR3 portion is preserved as DNA: 39 bases, with reading frame beginning at the first base. Based on the germline V gene, the CDR1 and CDR2 sequences are SGDLS and YYNGEE. TCRbeta CDR3 regions were amplified from genomic DNA by means of the immunoSEQ Assay, a bias-controlled multiplex PCR. As for the authors' bioinformatics: Nucleated cell counts per sample were estimated from amplification of reference gene primers within the assay. Sequence reads were collapsed and filtered to measure the absolute abundance of every unique TCRbeta CDR3 rearrangement. For each sample, productive Simpson clonality was calculated as the square root of Simpson's diversity index over productive rearrangements. TCRdb's version of the immuneACCESS table is confined to in-frame rearrangements and falls short of the full clone set. An unresolved V gene accounts for under half of the shortfall where checked; the remainder is of unknown origin. V, J and clone size are those of that table, while D and trimming were read from the DNA. Across this sample there are roughly 100,000 clones, with just over 85% seen only once. About 3.2% of the sample goes to the ten largest clones.

Collaborating institutions collected whole blood in K2EDTA tubes following their own protocols. Collaborator samples were shipped for TCRbeta analysis as frozen whole blood, isolated PBMCs, or DNA extracted from either sample type. This sample is part of a study of blood T cell repertoires in COVID-19 (dated by TCRdb to 2019 to 2021). About the study as a whole: Samples from collaborators originated in the United States, Italy and Spain and spanned both the acute and convalescent phases of COVID-19. A freely available public database, intended as a resource for researchers studying the immune response to SARS-CoV-2, is where the repertoires were released. A de-identified subject ID, COVID-19 status, age in years and sex were almost always included in the sample metadata. Deeply sampled blood TCRbeta repertoires from subjects exposed to, actively infected with, or recovered from COVID-19 were included in the dataset. Samples came from the ongoing ImmuneRACE study (first 160 participants) plus 1,254 subjects from 6 global collaborators. Where available, HLA class I and class II types were obtained from metadata supplied by the sample provider rather than from assay-based typing. The prospective study material was composed of cDNA or gDNA derived from T cells, B-cell-depleted T cells, or PBMCs.

Overall study outcomes, separate from this receptor: How much clinical and demographic metadata was included differed by source and by participant, and the metadata was provided uncurated.

Recombination joined TRBV9 with TRBJ2-2; TRBD1 matches 7 bases in the middle. Sequenced material: peripheral blood. The receptor was derived from a human donor in a cohort sampled during active COVID-19. The CDR3 reads CASCQGDTGELFF. The DNA sequence is given as TGTGCCAGCTGCCAGGGGGACACCGGGGAGCTGTTTTTT. Outside the CDR3, residues come from the reference TRBV9 and TRBJ2-2 proteins, so the full variable domain is: DSGVTQTPKHLITATGQRVTLRCSPRSGDLSVYWYQQSLDQGLQFLIQYYNGEERAKGNILERFSAQQFPDLHSELNLSSLELGDSALYFCASCQGDTGELFFGEGSRLTVL.